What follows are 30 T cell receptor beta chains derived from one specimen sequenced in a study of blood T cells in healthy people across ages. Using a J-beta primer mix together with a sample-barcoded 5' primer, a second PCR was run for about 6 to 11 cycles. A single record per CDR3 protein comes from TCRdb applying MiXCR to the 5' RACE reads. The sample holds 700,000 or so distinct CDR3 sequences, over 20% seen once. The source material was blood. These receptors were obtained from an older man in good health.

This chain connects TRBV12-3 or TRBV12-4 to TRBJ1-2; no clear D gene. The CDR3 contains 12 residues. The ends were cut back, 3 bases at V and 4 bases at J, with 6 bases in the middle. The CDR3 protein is CASSLVAYGYTF. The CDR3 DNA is TGTGCCAGCAGTTTGGTCGCCTATGGCTACACCTTC.

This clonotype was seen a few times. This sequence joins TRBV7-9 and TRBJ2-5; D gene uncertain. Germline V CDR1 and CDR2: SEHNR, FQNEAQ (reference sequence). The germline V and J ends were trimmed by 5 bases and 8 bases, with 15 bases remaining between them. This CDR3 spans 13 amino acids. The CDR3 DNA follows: TGTGCCAGCAGCCAAGATACGACCCGCACCCAGTACTTC. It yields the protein CASSQDTTRTQYF.

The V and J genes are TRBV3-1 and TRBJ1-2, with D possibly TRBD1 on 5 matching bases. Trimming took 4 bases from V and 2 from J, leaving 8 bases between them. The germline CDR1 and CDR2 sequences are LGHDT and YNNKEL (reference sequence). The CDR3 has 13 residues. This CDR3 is CASSPKGNYGYTF. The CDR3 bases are TGTGCCAGCAGCCCTAAGGGGAACTATGGCTACACCTTC.

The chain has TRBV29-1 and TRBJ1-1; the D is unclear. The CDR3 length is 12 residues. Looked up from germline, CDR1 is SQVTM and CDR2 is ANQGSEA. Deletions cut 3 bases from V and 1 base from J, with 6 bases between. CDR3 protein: CSVDVSNTEAFF. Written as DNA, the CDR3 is TGCAGCGTTGATGTATCGAACACTGAAGCTTTCTTT.

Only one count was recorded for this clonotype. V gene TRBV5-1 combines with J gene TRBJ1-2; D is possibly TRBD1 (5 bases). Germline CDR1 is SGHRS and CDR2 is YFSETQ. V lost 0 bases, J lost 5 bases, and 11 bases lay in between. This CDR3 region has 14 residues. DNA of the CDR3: TGCGCCAGCAGCTTGGGCGGGGGAGTTTATGGCTACACCTTC. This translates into CASSLGGGVYGYTF. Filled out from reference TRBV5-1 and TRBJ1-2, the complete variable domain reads KAGVTQTPRYLIKTRGQQVTLSCSPISGHRSVSWYQQTPGQGLQFLFEYFSETQRNKGNFPGRFSGRQFSNSRSEMNVSTLELGDSALYLCASSLGGGVYGYTFGSGTRLTVV.

CDR3 amino acids: CASSSRASVDNEQFF. The CDR3, as DNA: TGTGCCAGCAGTTCCCGGGCTAGCGTTGACAATGAGCAGTTCTTC. The J gene is TRBJ2-1, the V gene TRBV6-6, with D possibly being TRBD2 (6 bases). Germline-derived CDR1 and CDR2 are MNHNY and SVGAGI (reference sequence). V lost 4 bases, J lost 5 bases, and 15 bases lay in between. The CDR3 consists of 15 residues.

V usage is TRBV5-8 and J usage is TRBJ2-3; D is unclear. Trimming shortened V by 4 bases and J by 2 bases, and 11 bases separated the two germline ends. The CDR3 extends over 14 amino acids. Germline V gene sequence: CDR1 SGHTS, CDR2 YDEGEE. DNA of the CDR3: TGTGCCAGCAGCCCTTCGGTCTCCACAGATACGCAGTATTTT. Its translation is CASSPSVSTDTQYF.

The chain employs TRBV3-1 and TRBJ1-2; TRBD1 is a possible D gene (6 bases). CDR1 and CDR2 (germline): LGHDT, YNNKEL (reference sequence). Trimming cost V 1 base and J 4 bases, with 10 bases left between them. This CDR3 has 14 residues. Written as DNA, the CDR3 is TGTGCCAGCAGCCAAGGGACAGCCTCCTATGGCTACACCTTC. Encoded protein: CASSQGTASYGYTF.

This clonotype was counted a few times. CDR3 residues: CASSLGQSVVSSPLHF. In nucleotides, the CDR3 is TGCGCCAGCAGCTTGGGGCAGTCGGTAGTATCGTCACCCCTCCACTTT. The chain uses TRBV5-1 and TRBJ1-6; no reliable D call. Germline values: CDR1 SGHRS, CDR2 YFSETQ. Trimming shortened V by 0 bases and J by 10 bases, and 17 bases separated the two germline ends. This CDR3 has 16 residues.

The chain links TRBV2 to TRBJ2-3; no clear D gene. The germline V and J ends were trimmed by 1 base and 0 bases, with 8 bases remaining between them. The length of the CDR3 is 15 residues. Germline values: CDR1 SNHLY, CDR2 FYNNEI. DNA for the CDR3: TGTGCCAGCAGTGAAGAGGGAACCAGCACAGATACGCAGTATTTT. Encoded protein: CASSEEGTSTDTQYF.

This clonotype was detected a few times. The CDR3 region has the DNA TGCGCCAGCAGCTTGGGTAGGCGGCCTAGCTCCTACAATGAGCAGTTCTTC. This translates into CASSLGRRPSSYNEQFF. This rearrangement joins TRBV5-1 to TRBJ2-1; no reliable D call. This CDR3 has 17 residues. Germline CDR1 reads SGHRS; CDR2 reads YFSETQ. V lost 0 bases and J lost 0, with 13 bases in between.

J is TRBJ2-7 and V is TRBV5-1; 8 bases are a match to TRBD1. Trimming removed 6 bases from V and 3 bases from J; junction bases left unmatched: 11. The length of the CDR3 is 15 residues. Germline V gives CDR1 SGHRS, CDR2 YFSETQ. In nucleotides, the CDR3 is TGCGCCAGCACACCAGGTGCAGGGGGCTTCTACGAGCAGTACTTC. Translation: CASTPGAGGFYEQYF.

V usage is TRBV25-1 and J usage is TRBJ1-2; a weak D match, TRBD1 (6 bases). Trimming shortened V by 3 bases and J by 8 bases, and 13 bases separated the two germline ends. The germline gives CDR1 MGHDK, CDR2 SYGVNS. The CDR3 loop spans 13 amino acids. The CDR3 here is CASSETGPWGYTF. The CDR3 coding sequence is TGTGCCAGCAGTGAGACAGGCCCCTGGGGCTACACCTTC.

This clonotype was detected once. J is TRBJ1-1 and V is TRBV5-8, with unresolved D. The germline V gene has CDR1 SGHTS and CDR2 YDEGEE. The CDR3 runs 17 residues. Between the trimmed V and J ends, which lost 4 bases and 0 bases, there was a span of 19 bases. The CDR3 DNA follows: TGTGCCAGCAGCCTAAGGGTGTTCATCTCCATGAACACTGAAGCTTTCTTT. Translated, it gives CASSLRVFISMNTEAFF. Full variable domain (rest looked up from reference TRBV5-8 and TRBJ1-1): EAGVTQSPTHLIKTRGQQATLRCSPISGHTSVYWYQQALGLGLQFLLWYDEGEERNRGNFPPRFSGRQFPNYSSELNVNALELEDSALYLCASSLRVFISMNTEAFFGQGTRLTVV.

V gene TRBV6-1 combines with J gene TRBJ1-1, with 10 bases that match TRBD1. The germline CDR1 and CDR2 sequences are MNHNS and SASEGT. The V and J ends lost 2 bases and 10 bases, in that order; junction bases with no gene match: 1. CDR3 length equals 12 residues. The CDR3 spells CASSERTGGAFF. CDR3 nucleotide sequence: TGTGCCAGCAGTGAAAGGACAGGGGGAGCTTTCTTT.

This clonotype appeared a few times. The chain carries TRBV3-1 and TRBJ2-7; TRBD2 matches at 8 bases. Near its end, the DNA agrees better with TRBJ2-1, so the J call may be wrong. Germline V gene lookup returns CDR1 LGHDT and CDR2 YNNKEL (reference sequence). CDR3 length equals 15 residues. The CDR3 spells CASSQVQRGRNEQFF. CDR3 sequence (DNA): TGTGCCAGCAGCCAAGTCCAGCGGGGGCGGAATGAGCAGTTCTTC.

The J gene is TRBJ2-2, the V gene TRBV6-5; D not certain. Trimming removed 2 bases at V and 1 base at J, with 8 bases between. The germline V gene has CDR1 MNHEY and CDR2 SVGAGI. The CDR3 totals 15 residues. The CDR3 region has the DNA TGTGCCAGCAGTTACGACCAACGGAACACCGGGGAGCTGTTTTTT. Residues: CASSYDQRNTGELFF.

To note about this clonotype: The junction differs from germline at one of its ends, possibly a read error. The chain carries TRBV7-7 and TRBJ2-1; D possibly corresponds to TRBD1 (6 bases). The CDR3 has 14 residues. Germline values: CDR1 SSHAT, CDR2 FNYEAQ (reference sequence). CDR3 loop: CVSSSSGTNNEQFF. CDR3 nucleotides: TGTGTCAGCAGCTCTTCGGGGACAAACAATGAGCAGTTCTTC.

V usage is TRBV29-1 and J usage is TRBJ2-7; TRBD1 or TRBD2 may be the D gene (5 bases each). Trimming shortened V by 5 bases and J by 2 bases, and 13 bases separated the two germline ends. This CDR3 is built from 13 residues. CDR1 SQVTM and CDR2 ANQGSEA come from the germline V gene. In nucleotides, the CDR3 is TGCAGCGTTCTCAGGGACGATCCCTACGAGCAGTACTTC. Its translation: CSVLRDDPYEQYF.

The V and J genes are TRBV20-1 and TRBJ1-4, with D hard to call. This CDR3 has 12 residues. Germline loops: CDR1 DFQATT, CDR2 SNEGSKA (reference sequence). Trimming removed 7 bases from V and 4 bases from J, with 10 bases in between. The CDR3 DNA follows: TGCAGTGTAGGCCGATTTAATGAAAAACTGTTTTTT. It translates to CSVGRFNEKLFF.

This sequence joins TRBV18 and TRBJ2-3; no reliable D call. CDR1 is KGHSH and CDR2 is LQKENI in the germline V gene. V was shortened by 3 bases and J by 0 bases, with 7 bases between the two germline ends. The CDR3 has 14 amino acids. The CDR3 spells CASSPMRSTDTQYF. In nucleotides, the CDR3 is TGTGCCAGCTCACCGATGAGAAGCACAGATACGCAGTATTTT.

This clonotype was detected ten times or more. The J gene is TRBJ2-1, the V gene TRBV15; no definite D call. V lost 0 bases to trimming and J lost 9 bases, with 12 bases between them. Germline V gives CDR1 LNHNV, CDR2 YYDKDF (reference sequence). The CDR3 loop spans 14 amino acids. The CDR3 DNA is TGTGCCACCAGCAGAGATCCTCATACTACTGAGCAGTTCTTC. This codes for CATSRDPHTTEQFF.

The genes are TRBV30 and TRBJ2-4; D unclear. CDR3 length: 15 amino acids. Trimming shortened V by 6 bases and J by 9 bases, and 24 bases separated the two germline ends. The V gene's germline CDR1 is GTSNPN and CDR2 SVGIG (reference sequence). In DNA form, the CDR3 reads TGTGCCTGTAAAACCACGGTGGCTCCCCAAAGCATTCAGTACTTC. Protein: CACKTTVAPQSIQYF.

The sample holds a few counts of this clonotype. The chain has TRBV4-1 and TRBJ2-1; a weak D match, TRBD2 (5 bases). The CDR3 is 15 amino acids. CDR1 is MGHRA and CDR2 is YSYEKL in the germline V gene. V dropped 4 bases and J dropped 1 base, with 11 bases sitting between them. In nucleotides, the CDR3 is TGCGCCAGCAGCCCCGGGGAGCAGTCCTACAATGAGCAGTTCTTC. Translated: CASSPGEQSYNEQFF.

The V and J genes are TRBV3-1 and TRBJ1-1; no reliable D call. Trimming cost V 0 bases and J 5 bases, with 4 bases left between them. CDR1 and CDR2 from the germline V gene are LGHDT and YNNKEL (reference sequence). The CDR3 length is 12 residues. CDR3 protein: CASSQEGTEAFF. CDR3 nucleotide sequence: TGTGCCAGCAGCCAAGAGGGAACTGAAGCTTTCTTT.

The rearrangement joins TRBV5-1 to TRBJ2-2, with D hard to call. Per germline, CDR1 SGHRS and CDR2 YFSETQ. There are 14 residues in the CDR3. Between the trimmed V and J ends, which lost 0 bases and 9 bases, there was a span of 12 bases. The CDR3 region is CASSLAGTHRELFF. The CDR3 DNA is TGCGCCAGCAGCTTGGCCGGCACACATCGGGAGCTGTTTTTT.

The CDR3 DNA sequence: TGCGCCAGCAGCTTGGGGCCAACCTACGAGCAGTACGTC. Its translation: CASSLGPTYEQYV. This rearrangement joins TRBV5-1 to TRBJ2-7, with D hard to call. With 0 bases removed from V and 2 bases from J, the gap between germline ends came to 6 bases. The CDR3 loop spans 13 amino acids. The germline V gene encodes CDR1 SGHRS and CDR2 YFSETQ.

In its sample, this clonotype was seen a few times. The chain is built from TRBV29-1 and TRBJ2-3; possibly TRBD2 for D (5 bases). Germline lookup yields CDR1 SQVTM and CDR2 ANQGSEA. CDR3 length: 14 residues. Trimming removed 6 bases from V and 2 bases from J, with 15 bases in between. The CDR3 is CSVRVRLFTDTQYF. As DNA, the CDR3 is TGCAGCGTGCGGGTGAGACTCTTCACAGATACGCAGTATTTT.

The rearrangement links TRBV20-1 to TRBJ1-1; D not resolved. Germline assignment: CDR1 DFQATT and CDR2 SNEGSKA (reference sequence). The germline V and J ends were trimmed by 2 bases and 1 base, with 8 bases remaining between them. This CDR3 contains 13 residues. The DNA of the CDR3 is TGCAGTGCTAGACCCCTGGGGAACACTGAAGCTTTCTTT. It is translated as CSARPLGNTEAFF.

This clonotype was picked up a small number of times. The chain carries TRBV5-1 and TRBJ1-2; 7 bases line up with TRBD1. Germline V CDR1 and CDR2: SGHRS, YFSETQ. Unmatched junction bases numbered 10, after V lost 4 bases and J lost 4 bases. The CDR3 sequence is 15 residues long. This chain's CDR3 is CASSLRDSDFYGYTF. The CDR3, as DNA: TGCGCCAGCAGCCTCCGGGACAGCGATTTCTATGGCTACACCTTC.